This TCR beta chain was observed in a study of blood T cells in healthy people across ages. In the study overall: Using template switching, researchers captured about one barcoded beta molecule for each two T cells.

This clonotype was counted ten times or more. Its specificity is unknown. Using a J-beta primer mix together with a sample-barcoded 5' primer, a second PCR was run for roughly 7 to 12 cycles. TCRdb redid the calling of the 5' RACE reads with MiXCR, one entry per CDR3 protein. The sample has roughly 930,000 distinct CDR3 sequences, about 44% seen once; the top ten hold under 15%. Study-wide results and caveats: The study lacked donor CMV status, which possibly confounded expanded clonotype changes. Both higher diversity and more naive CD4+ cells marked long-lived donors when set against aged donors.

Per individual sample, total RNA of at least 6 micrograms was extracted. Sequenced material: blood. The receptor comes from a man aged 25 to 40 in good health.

CDR3 protein: CASSQVRTTNTGELFF. In DNA form, the CDR3 reads TGCGCCAGCAGCCAAGTAAGGACGACGAACACCGGGGAGCTGTTTTTT. This chain connects TRBV4-1 to TRBJ2-2; D is ambiguous. The germline gives CDR1 MGHRA, CDR2 YSYEKL. Trimming took off 1 base at V and 0 bases at J, with 9 bases between the two ends. The CDR3 length is 16 residues.